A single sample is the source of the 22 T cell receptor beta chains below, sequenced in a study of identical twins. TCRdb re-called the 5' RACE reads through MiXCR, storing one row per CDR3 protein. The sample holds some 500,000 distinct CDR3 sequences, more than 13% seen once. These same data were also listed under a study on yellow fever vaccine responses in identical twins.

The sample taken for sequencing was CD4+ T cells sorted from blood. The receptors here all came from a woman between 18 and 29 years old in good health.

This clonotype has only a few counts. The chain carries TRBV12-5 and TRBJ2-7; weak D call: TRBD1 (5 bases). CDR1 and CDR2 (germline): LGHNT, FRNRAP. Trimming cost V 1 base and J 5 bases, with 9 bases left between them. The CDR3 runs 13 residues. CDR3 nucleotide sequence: TGTGCTAGTGGTTTGGGACAGTCTAACGAGCAGTACTTC. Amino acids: CASGLGQSNEQYF.

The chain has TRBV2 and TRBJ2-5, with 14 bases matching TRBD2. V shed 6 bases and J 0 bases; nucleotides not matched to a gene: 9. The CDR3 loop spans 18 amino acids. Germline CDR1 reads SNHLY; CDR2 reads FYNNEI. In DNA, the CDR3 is TGTGCCAGCAGGCCCGGACTAGCGGGGGGCCCGTACCAAGAGACCCAGTACTTC. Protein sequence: CASRPGLAGGPYQETQYF.

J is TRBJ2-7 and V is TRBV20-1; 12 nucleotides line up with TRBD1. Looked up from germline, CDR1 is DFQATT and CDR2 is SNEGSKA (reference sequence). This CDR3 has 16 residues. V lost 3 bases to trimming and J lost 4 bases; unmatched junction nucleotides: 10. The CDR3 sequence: CSARRGGGQGAYEQYF. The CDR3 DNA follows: TGCAGTGCTAGGCGCGGGGGGGGACAGGGGGCTTACGAGCAGTACTTC.

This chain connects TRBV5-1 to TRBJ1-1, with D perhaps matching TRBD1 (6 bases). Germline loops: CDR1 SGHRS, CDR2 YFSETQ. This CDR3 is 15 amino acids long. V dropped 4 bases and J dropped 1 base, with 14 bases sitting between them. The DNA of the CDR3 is TGCGCCAGCAGCGTCTCGACAGGAAAGAACACTGAAGCTTTCTTT. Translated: CASSVSTGKNTEAFF.

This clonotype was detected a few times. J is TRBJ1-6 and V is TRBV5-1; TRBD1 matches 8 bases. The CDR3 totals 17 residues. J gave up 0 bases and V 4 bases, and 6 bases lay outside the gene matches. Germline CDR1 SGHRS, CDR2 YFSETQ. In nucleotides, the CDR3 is TGCGCCAGCAGCGGAAGGACAGGGAGCTCCTATAATTCACCCCTCCACTTT. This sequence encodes CASSGRTGSSYNSPLHF.

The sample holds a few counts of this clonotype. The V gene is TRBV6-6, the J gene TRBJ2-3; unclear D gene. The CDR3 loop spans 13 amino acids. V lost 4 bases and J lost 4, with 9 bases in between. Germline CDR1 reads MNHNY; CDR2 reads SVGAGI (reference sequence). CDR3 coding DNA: TGTGCCAGCAGTTTAAGGGTTGCAGATACGCAGTATTTT. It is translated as CASSLRVADTQYF.

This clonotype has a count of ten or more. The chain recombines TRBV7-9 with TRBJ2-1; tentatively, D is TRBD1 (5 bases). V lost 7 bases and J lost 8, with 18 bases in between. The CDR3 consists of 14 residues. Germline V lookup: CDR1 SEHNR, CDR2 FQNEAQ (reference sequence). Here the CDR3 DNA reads TGTGCCAGCAAACGCAGGGCTGATTCCGATGAGCAGTTCTTC. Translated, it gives CASKRRADSDEQFF.

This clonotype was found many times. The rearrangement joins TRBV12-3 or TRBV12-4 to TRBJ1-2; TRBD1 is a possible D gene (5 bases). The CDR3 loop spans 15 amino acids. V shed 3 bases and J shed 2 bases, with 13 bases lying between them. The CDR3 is CASSFQLGGNYGYTF. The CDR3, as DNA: TGTGCCAGCAGTTTCCAGCTGGGGGGGAACTATGGCTACACCTTC.

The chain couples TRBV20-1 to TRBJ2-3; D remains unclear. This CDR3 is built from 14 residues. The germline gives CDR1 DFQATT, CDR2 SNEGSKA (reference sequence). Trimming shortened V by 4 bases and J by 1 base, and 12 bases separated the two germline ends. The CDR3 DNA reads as TGCAGTGCTAATAGTGCTCGGGGCACAGATACGCAGTATTTT. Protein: CSANSARGTDTQYF.

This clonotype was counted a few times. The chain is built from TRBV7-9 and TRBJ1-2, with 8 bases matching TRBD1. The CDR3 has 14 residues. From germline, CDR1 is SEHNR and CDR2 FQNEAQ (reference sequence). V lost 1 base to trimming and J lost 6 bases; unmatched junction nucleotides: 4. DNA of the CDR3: TGTGCCAGCAGCTTAGGTGGACAGGGCCATGGCTACACCTTC. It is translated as CASSLGGQGHGYTF.

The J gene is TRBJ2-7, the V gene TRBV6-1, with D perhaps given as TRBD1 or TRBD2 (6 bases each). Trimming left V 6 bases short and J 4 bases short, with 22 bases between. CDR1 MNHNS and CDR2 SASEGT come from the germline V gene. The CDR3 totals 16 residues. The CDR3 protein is CASRPRGLGGKYEQYF. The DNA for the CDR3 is TGTGCCAGCAGACCCCGGGGCCTGGGGGGCAAGTACGAGCAGTACTTC.

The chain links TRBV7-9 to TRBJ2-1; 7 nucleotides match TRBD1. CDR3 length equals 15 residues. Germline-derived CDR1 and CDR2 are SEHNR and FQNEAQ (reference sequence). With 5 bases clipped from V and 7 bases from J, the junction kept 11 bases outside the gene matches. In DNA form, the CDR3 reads TGTGCCAGCAGCCCTCCGGGGACAGTCTTAAATGAGCAGTTCTTC. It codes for CASSPPGTVLNEQFF.

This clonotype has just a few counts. The CDR3 nucleotides are TGTGCCAGCAGAAGAAAAAGCGGGGGGGCAGATACGCAGTATTTT. Protein sequence: CASRRKSGGADTQYF. The chain links TRBV12-3 or TRBV12-4 to TRBJ2-3; 10 bases are a match to TRBD2. The junction had 7 bases not matched to a gene; V was cut back by 6 bases and J by 4 bases. This CDR3 region has 15 residues.

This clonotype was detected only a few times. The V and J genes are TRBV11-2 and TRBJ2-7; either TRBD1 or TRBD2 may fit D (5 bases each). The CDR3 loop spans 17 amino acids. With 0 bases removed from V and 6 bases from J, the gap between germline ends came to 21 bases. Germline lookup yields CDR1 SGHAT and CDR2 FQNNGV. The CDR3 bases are TGTGCCAGCAGCTTAGATCTGAGAGGGGCCCAGGAGTGCGAGCAGTACTTC. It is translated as CASSLDLRGAQECEQYF.

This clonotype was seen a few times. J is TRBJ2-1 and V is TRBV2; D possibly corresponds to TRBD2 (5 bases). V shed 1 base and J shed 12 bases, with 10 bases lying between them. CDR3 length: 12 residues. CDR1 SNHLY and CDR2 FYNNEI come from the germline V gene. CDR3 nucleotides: TGTGCCAGCAGTGAAGGCTTGGGGAGGCAGTTCTTC. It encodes CASSEGLGRQFF.

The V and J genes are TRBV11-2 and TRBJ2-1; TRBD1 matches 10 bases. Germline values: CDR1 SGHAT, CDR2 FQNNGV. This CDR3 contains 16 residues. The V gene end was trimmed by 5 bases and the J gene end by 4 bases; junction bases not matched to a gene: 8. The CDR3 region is CASSPRQGAQYNEQFF. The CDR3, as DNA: TGTGCCAGCAGCCCCAGACAGGGGGCGCAGTACAATGAGCAGTTCTTC.

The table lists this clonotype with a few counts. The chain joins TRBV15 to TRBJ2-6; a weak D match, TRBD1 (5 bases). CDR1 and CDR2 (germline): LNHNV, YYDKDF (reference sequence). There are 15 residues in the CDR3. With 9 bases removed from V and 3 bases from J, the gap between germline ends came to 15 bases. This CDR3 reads CATHTGDGGANVLTF. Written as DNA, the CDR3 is TGTGCCACACATACAGGCGATGGTGGGGCCAACGTCCTGACTTTC.

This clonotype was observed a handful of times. The CDR3 nucleotides are TGTGCCAGCAGTCACCGGGACAGGGGACAAGTCCCGTTCGACTACGAGCAGTACTTC. As protein: CASSHRDRGQVPFDYEQYF. The chain links TRBV6-2 or TRBV6-3 to TRBJ2-7, with 10 bases that match TRBD1. The germline gives CDR1 MNHEY, CDR2 SVGEGT. With 5 bases clipped from V and 3 bases from J, the junction kept 19 bases outside the gene matches. The CDR3 spans 19 residues.

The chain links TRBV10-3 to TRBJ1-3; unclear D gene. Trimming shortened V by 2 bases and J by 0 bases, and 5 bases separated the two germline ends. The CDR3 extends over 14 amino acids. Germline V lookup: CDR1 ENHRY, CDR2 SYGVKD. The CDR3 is CAISEDRSGNTIYF. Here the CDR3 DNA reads TGTGCCATCAGTGAGGACCGCTCTGGAAACACCATATATTTT.

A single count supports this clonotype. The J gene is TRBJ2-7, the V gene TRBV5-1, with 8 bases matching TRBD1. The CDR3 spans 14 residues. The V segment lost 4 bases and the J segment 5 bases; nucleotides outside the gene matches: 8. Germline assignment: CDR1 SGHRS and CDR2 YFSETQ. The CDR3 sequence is CASSPTGQEHEQYF. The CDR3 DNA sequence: TGCGCCAGCAGCCCGACGGGACAGGAGCACGAGCAGTACTTC.

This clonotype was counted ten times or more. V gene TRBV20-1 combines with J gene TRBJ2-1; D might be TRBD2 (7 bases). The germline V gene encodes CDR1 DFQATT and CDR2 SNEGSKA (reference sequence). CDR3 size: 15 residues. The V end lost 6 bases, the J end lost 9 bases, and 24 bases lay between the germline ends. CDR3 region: CSAMHINGGPVEQFF. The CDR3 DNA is TGCAGTGCCATGCATATCAACGGGGGGCCCGTTGAGCAGTTCTTC.

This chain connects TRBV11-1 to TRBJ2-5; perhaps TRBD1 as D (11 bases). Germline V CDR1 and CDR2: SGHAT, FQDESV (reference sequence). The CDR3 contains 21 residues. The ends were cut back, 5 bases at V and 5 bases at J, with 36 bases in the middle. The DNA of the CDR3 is TGTGCCAGCAGCCCCGGGACAGGGGGGAAGAGGAGGACTAGCGGACTCGAGACCCAGTACTTC. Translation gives CASSPGTGGKRRTSGLETQYF.